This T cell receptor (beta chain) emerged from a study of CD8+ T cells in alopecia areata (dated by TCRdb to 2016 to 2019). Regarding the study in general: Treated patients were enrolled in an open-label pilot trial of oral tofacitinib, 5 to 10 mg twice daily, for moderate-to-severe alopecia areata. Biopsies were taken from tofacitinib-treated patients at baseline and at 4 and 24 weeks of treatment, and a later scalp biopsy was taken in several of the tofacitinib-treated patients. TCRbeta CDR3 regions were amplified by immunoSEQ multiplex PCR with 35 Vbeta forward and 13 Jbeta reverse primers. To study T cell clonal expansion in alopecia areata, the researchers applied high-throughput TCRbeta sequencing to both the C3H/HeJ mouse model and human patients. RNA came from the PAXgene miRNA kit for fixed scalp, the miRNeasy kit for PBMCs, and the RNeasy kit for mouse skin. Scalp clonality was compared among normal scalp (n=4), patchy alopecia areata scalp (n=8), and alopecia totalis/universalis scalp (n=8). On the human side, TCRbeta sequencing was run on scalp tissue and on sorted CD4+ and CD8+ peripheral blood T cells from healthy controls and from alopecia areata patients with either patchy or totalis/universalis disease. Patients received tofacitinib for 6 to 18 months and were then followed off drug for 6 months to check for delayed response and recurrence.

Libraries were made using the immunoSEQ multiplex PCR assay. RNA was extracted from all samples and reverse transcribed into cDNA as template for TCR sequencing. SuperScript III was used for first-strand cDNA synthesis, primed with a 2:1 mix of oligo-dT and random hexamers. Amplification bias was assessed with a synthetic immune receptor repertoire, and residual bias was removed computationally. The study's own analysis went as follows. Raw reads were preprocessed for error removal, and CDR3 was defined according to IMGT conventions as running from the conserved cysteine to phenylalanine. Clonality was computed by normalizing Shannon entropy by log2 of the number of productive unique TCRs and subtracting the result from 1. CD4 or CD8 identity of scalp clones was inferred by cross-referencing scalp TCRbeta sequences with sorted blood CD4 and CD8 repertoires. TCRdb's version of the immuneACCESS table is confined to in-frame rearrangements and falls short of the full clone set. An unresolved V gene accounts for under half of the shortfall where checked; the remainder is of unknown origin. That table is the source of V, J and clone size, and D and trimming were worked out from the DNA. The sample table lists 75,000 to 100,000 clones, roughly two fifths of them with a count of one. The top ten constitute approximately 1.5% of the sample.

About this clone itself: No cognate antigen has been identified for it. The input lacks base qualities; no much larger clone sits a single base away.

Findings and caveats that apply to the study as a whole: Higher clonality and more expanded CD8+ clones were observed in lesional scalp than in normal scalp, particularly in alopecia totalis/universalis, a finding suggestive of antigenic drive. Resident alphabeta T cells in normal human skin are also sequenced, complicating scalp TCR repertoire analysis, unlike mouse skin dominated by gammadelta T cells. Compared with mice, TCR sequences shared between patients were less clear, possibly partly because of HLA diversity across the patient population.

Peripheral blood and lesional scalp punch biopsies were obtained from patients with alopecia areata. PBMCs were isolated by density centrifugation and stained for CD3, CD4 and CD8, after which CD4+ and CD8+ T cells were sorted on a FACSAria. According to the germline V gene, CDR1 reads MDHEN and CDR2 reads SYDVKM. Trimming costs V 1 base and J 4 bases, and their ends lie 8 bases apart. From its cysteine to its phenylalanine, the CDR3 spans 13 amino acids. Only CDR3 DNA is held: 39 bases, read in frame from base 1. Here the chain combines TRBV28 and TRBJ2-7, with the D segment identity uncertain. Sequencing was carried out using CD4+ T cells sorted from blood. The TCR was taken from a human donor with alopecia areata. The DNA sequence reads TGTGCCAGCAGTTTATTATCAGTTTACGAGCAGTACTTC. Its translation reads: CASSLLSVYEQYF. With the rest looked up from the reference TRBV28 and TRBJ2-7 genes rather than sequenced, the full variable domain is DVKVTQSSRYLVKRTGEKVFLECVQDMDHENMFWYRQDPGLGLRLIYFSYDVKMKEKGDIPEGYSVSREKKERFSLILESASTNQTSMYLCASSLLSVYEQYFGPGTRLTVT.